Listed below are T cell receptor beta chains from one sample, sequenced in a study of OX40 agonist ivuxolimab in advanced cancers. Data came from immunoSEQ multiplex PCR; TCRdb stores just in-frame clones and leaves some out. Of more than 20,000 clones in the sample, approximately 91% were seen once. The source material was CD4+ or CD8+ T cells sorted from blood, sampled in a trial of the OX40 agonist ivuxolimab. These receptors all come from an adult with an advanced solid tumor such as melanoma, head and neck, liver or kidney cancer. CDR3s include the opening cysteine and the closing phenylalanine or tryptophan.

v_call	j_call	cdr3_aa
TRBV5-4	TRBJ2-1	CASSSGLAGGEQFF
TRBV7-9	TRBJ2-1	CASSSGLAASYNEQFF
TRBV11-3	TRBJ2-5	CASSHPRAGGEETQYF
TRBV4-1	TRBJ2-1	CASSQAGTASYNEQFF
TRBV13	TRBJ2-2	CASSSRTERISGELFF
TRBV7-9	TRBJ1-3	CASSPPRGFGNTIYF
TRBV27	TRBJ2-1	CASSFGQTNEQFF
TRBV5-4	TRBJ2-1	CASSSRQGAIIEQFF
TRBV5-8	TRBJ2-5	CASSSGLADIQETQYF
TRBV13	TRBJ2-1	CASSPPPGYVHNEQFF
TRBV4-3	TRBJ2-7	CASSPLGNYEQYF
TRBV7-8	TRBJ2-1	CASSFRNGGWGNEQFF
TRBV6-1	TRBJ2-5	CASLYTGLQETQYF
TRBV21-1	TRBJ2-7	CASSKAPTGETYEQYF
TRBV7-2	TRBJ1-2	CASSSKLGTGDYGYTF
TRBV28	TRBJ2-7	CASSVSGGFGEQYF
TRBV7-9	TRBJ1-1	CASSLVVPEAFF
TRBV11-1	TRBJ2-7	CASSLTGYEQYF
TRBV9	TRBJ1-1	CASSVSGGNTEAFF
TRBV29-1	TRBJ2-1	CSGRQGSYNEQFF
TRBV5-1	TRBJ2-3	CASSSRLAGGTSTDTQYF
TRBV14	TRBJ2-1	CASSQGIRELAGGTNEQFF
TRBV9	TRBJ1-4	CASSVVSGHNEKLFF